This TCR beta chain was sequenced for a study of blood T cells in healthy people across ages (dated by TCRdb to 2014 to 2015). The study in broad terms: In model experiments, template switching captured about one uniquely barcoded TCR beta cDNA molecule for every two T cells. Using deep sequencing normalized with unique cDNA molecular identifiers, the study measured how TCR beta repertoire diversity changes with age. Four age groups were formed from the donors: young (average about 17 years), middle-aged (around 37), aged (roughly 58) and long-lived (about 80). To avoid experimental bias, donors of different ages were spread randomly across the sequencing lanes. Two additional independent replicas of 1 million unique cDNA reads from the same blood draw were analyzed for two donors (one aged 18 to 30 and one aged 80 or older).

Systemically healthy Caucasian individuals from Russia, around 39 in total and aged roughly 6 to 95 years, were included as donors. Ten milliliters of peripheral blood were drawn from each donor into EDTA-treated Vacutainer tubes. Ficoll-Paque density-gradient centrifugation was used to isolate PBMCs, with at least 7 million per sample. Trizol reagent was used to extract total RNA from PBMCs, with at least 6 micrograms per sample. For every donor, an aliquot of PBMCs went through flow cytometry to measure the percentages of naive CD45RAhigh/CD27high T cells. Of note for this clonotype: The antigen this receptor binds is unknown. No per-base quality is available; no much larger clone lies one base away.

CDR1 and CDR2, looked up from the germline V gene, are SNHLY and FYNNEI. Between the V and J ends, shortened by 8 bases and 12 bases respectively, the junction contains 20 bases. Its CDR3 holds 13 amino acids, cysteine through phenylalanine. Here the CDR3 DNA is all that survives: 39 bases in frame from base 1. The library was produced with 5' RACE. Sequenced using an Illumina HiSeq 2500. A second PCR of roughly 6 to 11 cycles was performed with a sample-barcoded 5' primer and a J-beta primer mix. A template-switch 5' adaptor carrying 12 random nucleotides introduced a unique molecular identifier onto each TCR beta cDNA molecule. At least 3 million CDR3-containing paired-end reads were obtained from each sample. First-strand cDNA was synthesized from all RNA with the Mint cDNA synthesis kit, primed by a TRBC-specific oligonucleotide. Following uracil-DNA glycosylase treatment, all cDNA underwent a first 18-cycle PCR with the universal primers M1SS and BC2_uni_R. The authors' pipeline ran thus. Normalization of each sample was performed by random selection of 1 million high-quality reads, each carrying a distinct molecular identifier. Instead of being binned into consensus sequences, reads with shared molecular identifiers were discarded. MiTCR, with a Q25 quality threshold and the strictest error-elimination algorithm, was used for CDR3 identification, clonotype clustering and error correction. A nonparametric unseen species model with Euler transformation was used to estimate lower-bound total TCR beta diversity. TCRdb applied fastp at Q25 and MiXCR to the public reads, then kept only in-frame beta chains. Every distinct CDR3 protein forms one entry, paired with its most common genes and DNA. In this record, the V and J calls reflect TCRdb's handling and not the investigators' own analysis. The sample contains over a million distinct CDR3 sequences, 45% to 70% of them found a single time. The leading ten clones occupy about 6.3% of the sample.

On the study overall, not on this receptor specifically: Because donor CMV infection status was unknown, age-related changes in expanded clonotypes were potentially confounded. Conclusive comparison of naive and antigen-experienced compartments was prevented by the profiling of bulk unsorted PBMCs. As age increased, observed TCR beta diversity per million T cells dropped in a roughly linear way, and a significant reduction was already evident by age 40. There was a strong correlation between observed TCR beta diversity and the percentage of naive T cells measured by flow cytometry. Estimates of total diversity from one million sequenced T cells were regarded as lower bounds and underestimates. Compared with the aged group, the long-lived group had more naive CD4+ T cells, fewer expanded clones and increased TCR diversity, suggesting age selection.

Here the chain combines TRBV2 and TRBJ2-1; the D gene is not confidently resolved. The TCR comes from a young man in good health. The source material was blood. The DNA sequence is given as TGTGCCAGCTCGGACCTCCCCGATCCTACGCAGTTCTTC. Its coded protein is CASSDLPDPTQFF.